The 3 T cell receptor beta chains below were found in one sample sequenced in a study of cytomegalovirus exposure and HLA in healthy donors (dated by TCRdb to about 2017). Receptor libraries were prepared by the immunoSEQ multiplex PCR assay. For the multiplex PCR, a mixture combining 60 forward primers for TCR Vbeta segments and 13 reverse primers for TCR Jbeta segments was used. Imported from immuneACCESS, the table was reduced by TCRdb to in-frame sequences with V and J called. These copies leave out some clones; in studies compared against another copy, an unresolved V gene accounts for under half, and the cause of the remainder is not known. The sample has 120,000 or so clones on record, about three quarters of them singletons. About 3% of the sample goes to the ten largest clones. Sequenced input: PBMCs. These receptors were collected from a woman in her forties in good health and CMV-seropositive.

The chain carries TRBV9 and TRBJ2-2; maybe TRBD2 (6 bases). CDR1 is SGDLS and CDR2 is YYNGEE in the germline V gene. The ends were cut back, 3 bases at V and 6 bases at J, with 15 bases in the middle. This CDR3 comprises 15 residues. The chain's CDR3 is CASSGRDFSAGELFF. In DNA form, the CDR3 reads TGTGCCAGCAGCGGACGGGACTTCAGCGCCGGGGAGCTGTTTTTT.

This clone was seen a few times. At one end, the junction sequence differs from germline, possibly due to a read error. The chain carries TRBV7-7 and TRBJ1-4; tentative D call: TRBD1 (6 bases). The germline V gene has CDR1 SSHAT and CDR2 FNYEAQ (reference sequence). CDR3 length: 15 residues. CDR3 nucleotides: TGTGCTAGCAGCTTAGTGGCAGGGGATAATGAAAAACTGTTTTTT. Residues: CASSLVAGDNEKLFF.

This clone was observed a few times. CDR3 loop: CAISPRDSNQPQHF. For the CDR3, the DNA is TGTGCCATTTCCCCCCGGGATAGCAATCAGCCCCAGCATTTT. V usage is TRBV10-3 and J usage is TRBJ1-5, with no clear D. The CDR3 spans 14 residues. Germline CDR1 and CDR2: ENHRY and SYGVKD. Trimming cost V 9 bases and J 0 bases, with 12 bases left between them.